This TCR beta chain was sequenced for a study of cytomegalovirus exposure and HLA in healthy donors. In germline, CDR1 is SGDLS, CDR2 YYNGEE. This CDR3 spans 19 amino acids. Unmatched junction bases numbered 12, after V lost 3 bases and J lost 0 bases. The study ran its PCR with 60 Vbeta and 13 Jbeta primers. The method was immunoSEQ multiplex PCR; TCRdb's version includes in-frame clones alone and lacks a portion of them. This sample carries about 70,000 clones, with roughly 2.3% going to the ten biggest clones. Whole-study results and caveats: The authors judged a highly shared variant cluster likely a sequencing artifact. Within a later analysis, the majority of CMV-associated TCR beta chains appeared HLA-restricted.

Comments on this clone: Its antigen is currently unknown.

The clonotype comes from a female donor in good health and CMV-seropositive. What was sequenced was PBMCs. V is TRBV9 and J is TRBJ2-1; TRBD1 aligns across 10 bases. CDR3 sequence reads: CASSAPRDRGPGSYNEQFF. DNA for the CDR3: TGTGCCAGCAGCGCGCCCCGGGACAGGGGACCCGGCTCCTACAATGAGCAGTTCTTC.